Included here is one T cell receptor beta chain sequence, with context. Its target antigen remains unknown. Per-base quality was not reported, and no clone a single base away is much larger than it. The library was built by means of RT-PCR. The data were produced on an Illumina HiSeq 2500. The raw public data were reprocessed by TCRdb itself: fastp quality trimming at Q25, MiXCR clonotype calling, in-frame beta chains only. CDR3 protein sequences are deduplicated, and each keeps its most common genes and DNA. The sample table lists about 480,000 distinct CDR3 sequences, about 25% of them with a count of one. The ten biggest clones cover approximately 2% of the sample. CDR1 is given as SGHRS and CDR2 as YFSETQ, both from the germline V gene. The CDR3, from cysteine to phenylalanine, totals 17 residues. The sequence is cut down to CDR3 DNA, 51 bases in frame from base 1. V loses 1 base of germline sequence and J loses 0 bases, and the interval between the two ends is 11 bases.

This sample is drawn from a study of response to subunit inactivated influenza vaccine (dated by TCRdb to 2017 to 2018). For the wider study: The study used deep quantitative T cell receptor repertoire profiling to track responses to a trivalent subunit inactivated influenza vaccine. Study-wide conclusions, independent of this receptor: The authors suggested that each seasonal influenza vaccination may recruit only a limited number of new T cells.

The receptor was derived from a man between 45 and 60 years old who received an inactivated influenza vaccine. Donor details come from another sample of the same person, matched by shared clones. Material: CD4+ T cells sorted from PBMCs, obtained about 5 days after vaccination. This sequence uses TRBV5-1 and TRBJ2-6; TRBD1 is perhaps the D gene, given 6 matching bases. CDR3 region: CASSLSSGASGANVLTF. The nucleotide sequence reads as follows: TGCGCCAGCAGCTTGTCGTCAGGGGCCTCTGGGGCCAACGTCCTGACTTTC.